One and the same sample provided the 30 T cell receptor beta chains below, sequenced in a study of early stage breast cancer tumors. Generated by immunoSEQ multiplex PCR, the TCRdb table keeps only in-frame clones and is missing some. The sample has 20,000 to 25,000 clones, around 70% seen once. The source material was breast tumor tissue. These receptors were collected from a person in their sixties or seventies with breast cancer.

The chain has TRBV11-2 and TRBJ2-6; 7 bases align to TRBD1. This CDR3 spans 15 amino acids. Looked up from germline, CDR1 is SGHAT and CDR2 is FQNNGV. Trimming removed 6 bases from V and 2 bases from J; junction bases left unmatched: 4. CDR3 DNA: TGTGCCAGCAGGATCCAGGGGGCTGGGGCCAACGTCCTGACTTTC. Its protein is CASRIQGAGANVLTF. Combining the CDR3 with reference TRBV11-2 and TRBJ2-6 gives the whole variable domain EAGVAQSPRYKIIEKRQSVAFWCNPISGHATLYWYQQILGQGPKLLIQFQNNGVVDDSQLPKDRFSAERLKGVDSTLKIQPAKLEDSAVYLCASRIQGAGANVLTFGAGSRLTVL.

The CDR3 DNA follows: TGTGCCAGCAGCTATCGACAGGCCGGGGAGCTGTTTTTT. Translating gives CASSYRQAGELFF. This chain links TRBV7-2 with TRBJ2-2, with TRBD1 as a possible D gene (6 bases). The CDR3 runs to 13 residues. The V gene lost 4 bases and the J gene lost 6 bases, with 9 bases spanning the gap. CDR1 and CDR2 from the germline V gene are SGHTA and FQGNSA.

The gene calls are TRBV27 and TRBJ2-3; 7 bases agree with TRBD2. Germline CDR1 reads MNHEY; CDR2 reads SMNVEV (reference sequence). V shed 7 bases, J shed 5 bases, and the junction held 15 bases outside the gene matches. This CDR3 is 16 amino acids long. CDR3 in DNA: TGTGCCAGCACCTCGCAGACTAGCTGGGTGGGAGATACGCAGTATTTT. This translates into CASTSQTSWVGDTQYF.

The chain joins TRBV27 to TRBJ2-7, with 9 bases matching TRBD2. The germline gives CDR1 MNHEY, CDR2 SMNVEV (reference sequence). The CDR3 is 17 amino acids. The V gene end was trimmed by 1 base and the J gene end by 2 bases; junction bases not matched to a gene: 9. CDR3 region: CASSLWGSGRMAYEQYF. The CDR3 DNA is TGTGCCAGCAGTTTATGGGGGAGCGGGAGGATGGCCTACGAGCAGTACTTC.

The chain carries TRBV6-6 and TRBJ2-5, with D tentatively TRBD2 (6 bases). Germline V lookup: CDR1 MNHNY, CDR2 SVGAGI (reference sequence). The CDR3 is 15 amino acids. The V end lost 6 bases, the J end lost 5 bases, and 19 bases lay between the germline ends. The CDR3 is CASSRWGTGGETQYF. CDR3 bases: TGTGCCAGCAGCCGATGGGGGACTGGGGGGGAGACCCAGTACTTC.

The chain carries TRBV7-2 and TRBJ1-5; D unclear. CDR3 size: 16 residues. CDR1 SGHTA and CDR2 FQGNSA come from the germline V gene. V was cut by 1 base and J by 0 bases, with 10 bases left in between. CDR3 in amino acids: CASSLDNGYSNQPQHF. In nucleotides, the CDR3 is TGTGCCAGCAGCTTAGACAACGGGTATAGCAATCAGCCCCAGCATTTT.

The chain combines TRBV19 with TRBJ1-5; 7 bases map to TRBD1. This CDR3 is built from 15 residues. The ends lost 7 bases at V and 0 bases at J; junction bases unmatched: 6. CDR1 and CDR2 (germline): LNHDA, SQIVND (reference sequence). The CDR3, as DNA: TGTGCCAGTATCCAGGACAGGTCTAGCAATCAGCCCCAGCATTTT. Its translation is CASIQDRSSNQPQHF.

V is TRBV6-1 and J is TRBJ2-2; TRBD1 is a possible D gene (6 bases). CDR3 length equals 14 residues. V gave up 5 bases and J gave up 6 bases, with 13 bases separating them. Per germline, CDR1 MNHNS and CDR2 SASEGT. The CDR3 loop reads CASSSPTGPGELFF. CDR3 in DNA: TGTGCCAGCAGTTCCCCGACAGGACCCGGGGAGCTGTTTTTT.

This clone showed up just a few times. V gene TRBV27 combines with J gene TRBJ2-7, with no clear D. CDR1 MNHEY and CDR2 SMNVEV come from the germline V gene (reference sequence). The CDR3 runs to 11 residues. V was shortened by 7 bases and J by 5 bases, with 9 bases between the two germline ends. This CDR3 reads CASTLGDEQYF. The CDR3 DNA sequence: TGTGCCAGCACCCTTGGAGACGAGCAGTACTTC.

The V and J genes are TRBV4-3 and TRBJ1-2; 10 positions match TRBD1. From germline, CDR1 is LGHNA and CDR2 YSLEER. CDR3 length: 17 residues. V was pared by 0 bases and J by 5 bases, with 9 bases of the junction left unmatched. CDR3 sequence (DNA): TGCGCCAGCAGCCAAGATATAGGGACAGGGGAAGGGTATGGCTACACCTTC. Protein: CASSQDIGTGEGYGYTF.

This clone was seen a handful of times. The J gene is TRBJ2-3, the V gene TRBV4-3; 13 bases fit TRBD2. V lost 0 bases, J lost 6 bases, and 9 bases stayed unmatched. Germline V gene data show CDR1 as LGHNA and CDR2 as YSLEER. The CDR3 runs 18 residues. DNA for the CDR3: TGCGCCAGCAGCCAAGACCCCGGACTAGCGGGGGTTGGGGATACGCAGTATTTT. It specifies CASSQDPGLAGVGDTQYF.

This clone was seen more than once but under ten times. This chain connects TRBV15 to TRBJ2-1; no definite D call. CDR1 and CDR2 (germline): LNHNV, YYDKDF (reference sequence). The V gene lost 0 bases and the J gene lost 5 bases, with 14 bases spanning the gap. This CDR3 spans 16 amino acids. The CDR3 DNA follows: TGTGCCACCAGCAGAGAAAGTTCCTATATTAACAATGAGCAGTTCTTC. It is translated as CATSRESSYINNEQFF.

On this clone: This sample includes further DNA sequences coding for the same CDR3. J is TRBJ2-3 and V is TRBV27, with D tentatively TRBD2 (6 bases). V was shortened by 3 bases and J by 5 bases, with 6 bases between the two germline ends. The CDR3 totals 12 residues. CDR1 MNHEY and CDR2 SMNVEV come from the germline V gene (reference sequence). The CDR3 nucleotides read TGTGCCAGCAGTTTCGGGAGAGATACGCAGTATTTT. It translates to CASSFGRDTQYF.

The chain combines TRBV11-2 with TRBJ1-3; D is perhaps TRBD1 (6 bases). Germline values: CDR1 SGHAT, CDR2 FQNNGV. The CDR3 runs to 15 residues. Trimming pared 5 bases from V and 3 bases from J, leaving 14 bases between. In nucleotides, the CDR3 is TGTGCCAGCAGCCCAAGGGACACCCGTGGAAACACCATATATTTT. Protein product: CASSPRDTRGNTIYF.

This clone has just one count. The V call is TRBV4-3, the J call TRBJ1-1, with 9 bases aligning to TRBD1. Losses at the gene ends were 0 bases for V and 4 bases for J; bases not matched to a gene: 15. This CDR3 has 19 residues. CDR1 and CDR2 from the germline V gene are LGHNA and YSLEER. The CDR3 loop is CASSQDWGQGHLLSTEAFF. As DNA, the CDR3 is TGCGCCAGCAGCCAAGATTGGGGACAGGGCCATTTGTTGAGCACTGAAGCTTTCTTT.

The rearrangement joins TRBV5-8 to TRBJ2-1, with TRBD2 matching 9 bases. This CDR3 is 15 amino acids long. Germline V CDR1 and CDR2: SGHTS, YDEGEE. J lost 10 bases, V lost 0 bases, and 8 bases had no gene match. The CDR3 region is CASSLGGGLAPEQFF. As DNA, the CDR3 is TGTGCCAGCAGCTTGGGAGGCGGACTAGCGCCCGAGCAGTTCTTC.

The rearrangement uses TRBV6-6 and TRBJ2-1; 7 bases align to TRBD2. Per germline, CDR1 MNHNY and CDR2 SVGAGI (reference sequence). CDR3 length: 14 residues. Trimming cost V 6 bases and J 5 bases; bases outside gene matches: 7. CDR3 residues: CASRQDGTNNEQFF. As DNA, the CDR3 is TGTGCCAGCAGGCAGGACGGGACTAACAATGAGCAGTTCTTC.

V and J are TRBV10-3 and TRBJ1-2; possible D gene TRBD1, 6 bases. CDR1 and CDR2 from the germline V gene are ENHRY and SYGVKD. Trimming left V 10 bases short and J 8 bases short, with 20 bases between. CDR3 length: 13 amino acids. The CDR3 nucleotides read TGTGCCACTAGTAGGGGGACCGGGGAAGGCTACACCTTC. Translation gives CATSRGTGEGYTF.

The V call is TRBV5-1, the J call TRBJ2-1, with D perhaps TRBD2 (7 bases). Germline V lookup: CDR1 SGHRS, CDR2 YFSETQ. The CDR3 length is 14 residues. The V gene lost 1 base and the J gene lost 9 bases, with 14 bases spanning the gap. The CDR3 is CASSLLSGGPEQFF. The CDR3 DNA is TGCGCCAGCAGCTTGTTATCGGGGGGCCCTGAGCAGTTCTTC.

This clone occurred a few times. The V call is TRBV9, the J call TRBJ2-3; 9 positions agree with TRBD2. CDR3 length equals 17 residues. Germline V gene sequence: CDR1 SGDLS, CDR2 YYNGEE. V dropped 4 bases and J dropped 4; count of bases not matched to a gene: 13. The CDR3 region is CASSPRPGLAVADTQYF. The CDR3 DNA reads TGTGCCAGCAGCCCACGACCGGGACTAGCAGTTGCAGATACGCAGTATTTT.

For the CDR3, the DNA is TGCGCCAGCAGCGAATCGGGGGGCTTGGGGTACTTC. Encoded protein: CASSESGGLGYF. This chain joins TRBV5-1 and TRBJ2-7, with TRBD2 as a possible D gene (7 bases). V lost 4 bases to trimming and J lost 12 bases, with 17 bases between them. Germline V lookup: CDR1 SGHRS, CDR2 YFSETQ. CDR3 length: 12 residues.

This CDR3 is CASSRGFEETQYF. Here the CDR3 DNA reads TGTGCCAGCAGCCGCGGGTTCGAAGAGACCCAGTACTTC. This chain uses TRBV27 with TRBJ2-5; a weak D match, TRBD2 (5 bases). Germline V gives CDR1 MNHEY, CDR2 SMNVEV (reference sequence). Deletions cut 6 bases from V and 3 bases from J, with 11 bases between. The CDR3 totals 13 residues.

The V gene is TRBV9, the J gene TRBJ2-5; 11 bases match TRBD1. In germline, CDR1 is SGDLS, CDR2 YYNGEE. CDR3 length: 16 residues. V was clipped by 3 bases and J by 5 bases; unmatched bases: 9. The DNA for the CDR3 is TGTGCCAGCAGCGCCACAGGACAGGGGGCAGGGGAGACCCAGTACTTC. As protein: CASSATGQGAGETQYF.

This clone showed up just a few times. V usage is TRBV4-3 and J usage is TRBJ2-5, with a weak D call TRBD1 (5 bases). The V end lost 0 bases, the J end lost 4 bases, and 21 bases lay between the germline ends. This CDR3 comprises 18 residues. Per the germline V gene, CDR1 is LGHNA and CDR2 is YSLEER. CDR3 coding DNA: TGCGCCAGCAGCCAAGAGTCTATAGGAGACCCTGACAGAGAGACCCAGTACTTC. It encodes CASSQESIGDPDRETQYF.

This clone was seen once. V and J are TRBV7-6 and TRBJ1-2; 8 nucleotides match TRBD1. The CDR3 is made up of 14 amino acids. CDR1 is SGHVS, CDR2 FNYEAQ, per germline. Trimming cost V 3 bases and J 0 bases; bases outside gene matches: 0. The CDR3 bases are TGTGCCAGCAGCTTGACAGGGGCTAACTATGGCTACACCTTC. This sequence encodes CASSLTGANYGYTF.

This clone was recorded only once. This rearrangement joins TRBV29-1 to TRBJ2-3, with 12 bases aligning to TRBD2. V lost 0 bases, J lost 5 bases, and 9 bases stayed unmatched. Per the germline V gene, CDR1 is SQVTM and CDR2 is ANQGSEA. This CDR3 spans 17 amino acids. CDR3 amino acids: CSVEDIILAGGVDTQYF. The CDR3 DNA follows: TGCAGCGTTGAAGATATCATCCTAGCGGGAGGGGTAGATACGCAGTATTTT.

The V and J genes are TRBV7-3 and TRBJ1-2, with TRBD1 matching 10 bases. V lost 4 bases to trimming and J lost 8 bases; unmatched junction nucleotides: 7. The CDR3 sequence is 14 residues long. The germline V gene encodes CDR1 SGHTA and CDR2 FQGTGA. The CDR3 is CASSSGQGTAGYTF. The CDR3 DNA reads TGTGCCAGCAGCTCGGGACAGGGGACGGCCGGCTACACCTTC.

The chain recombines TRBV7-2 with TRBJ1-1, with TRBD1 matching over 7 bases. The junction had 11 bases not matched to a gene; V was cut back by 5 bases and J by 8 bases. The germline V gene has CDR1 SGHTA and CDR2 FQGNSA. This CDR3 has 14 residues. CDR3 region: CASSPGRTGFEAFF. The CDR3 region has the DNA TGTGCCAGCAGCCCAGGGAGGACAGGCTTCGAAGCTTTCTTT.

As concerns this clone: In the same sample, other DNA sequences code for this CDR3. The V and J genes are TRBV6-6 and TRBJ1-2; TRBD1 matches 8 bases. V shed 5 bases, J shed 4 bases, and the junction held 6 bases outside the gene matches. From germline, CDR1 is MNHNY and CDR2 SVGAGI (reference sequence). The CDR3 spans 14 residues. The CDR3 spells CASSPDRGSYGYTF. The CDR3, as DNA: TGTGCCAGCAGTCCAGACAGGGGTTCCTATGGCTACACCTTC.

This clone showed up just a few times. This chain connects TRBV19 to TRBJ2-7, with TRBD1 as a possible D gene (5 bases). The CDR3 length is 13 residues. In germline, CDR1 is LNHDA, CDR2 SQIVND (reference sequence). V lost 3 bases and J lost 1, with 7 bases in between. The DNA for the CDR3 is TGTGCCAGTAGTATGGACAAGTCCTACGAGCAGTACTTC. Residues: CASSMDKSYEQYF.